This T cell receptor beta chain originates from a study of blood T cell repertoires in COVID-19. Study-level background: PBMCs, B-cell-depleted T cells, or T cells provided the cDNA or gDNA that made up the material.

CDR3 size: 13 residues. Trimming removed 3 bases at V and 2 bases at J, with 6 bases between. Looked up from germline, CDR1 is MNHEY and CDR2 is SMNVEV (reference sequence). Per the original methods: Amplification from reference gene primers served as the basis for estimated nucleated cell counts. The repertoire was sequenced with immunoSEQ multiplex PCR; TCRdb's copy has only in-frame clones and lacks some. V and J calls and clone size are as listed in that table; D and trimming were resolved from the DNA. The profile shows more than 95,000 clones, roughly 85% of them singletons. The sequenced sample was peripheral blood. The rearrangement uses TRBV27 and TRBJ2-3; D is undetermined. The TCR originated in a human donor in a cohort sampled during active COVID-19. This chain's CDR3 is CASSFENTDTQYF. CDR3 coding DNA: TGTGCCAGCAGTTTTGAGAACACAGATACGCAGTATTTT.